The clone carrying this T cell receptor delta chain is labeled medium-sized. The same CDR3 can be traced to other DNA sequences in this sample. TCRdb used CATT to re-call clones from the reads. The sample contains approximately 6,000 delta-chain clones, 0.4% to 0.45% of which appear only once. This record belongs to a study of gamma-delta chains in newborns, infants, children. Across the study: Innate gammadelta T cells reportedly expand polyclonally right after birth, driven by microbial exposure, per the title.

Germline V gene lookup returns CDR1 GEAIGNYY and CDR2 EKD. The CDR3 runs 17 residues. The V and J ends lost 3 bases and 0 bases, in that order; junction bases with no gene match: 7. This clonotype originated in a child who was a newborn, infant or young child, either healthy, febrile or measles-vaccinated (not recorded which). The chain has TRDV2 and TRDJ1; 12 bases map to TRDD3. The source material was blood. CDR3 amino acids: CACDDTGGYPYTDKLIF. CDR3 in DNA: TGTGCCTGTGACGATACTGGGGGATACCCGTACACCGATAAACTCATCTTT.